The 10 T cell receptor beta chains given below trace back to one sample, sequenced in a study of Graves' ophthalmopathy and Graves' hyperthyroidism. TCR beta CDR3 regions were amplified from RNA transcripts. RT-PCR was first run with HTBI primers, then multiplex PCR in a second round. TCRdb re-called the multiplex PCR reads through MiXCR, storing one row per CDR3 protein. This table has some 360,000 distinct CDR3 sequences, approximately 18% appearing once. The sequenced sample consisted of peripheral blood. The origin of the receptors is an adult woman with stable Graves' hyperthyroidism.

Concerning this clonotype: It may be a read error: a sequence one base away is much more abundant. Lacking the conserved final phenylalanine or tryptophan, this CDR3 likely reflects a read error. CDR3 bases: TGCAGCGTCGACTCGAACACCGGGGAGCTGTTTTAT. It yields the protein CSVDSNTGELFY. The genes are TRBV29-1 and TRBJ2-2; D unresolved. Germline loops: CDR1 SQVTM, CDR2 ANQGSEA. The V end lost 6 bases, the J end lost 0 bases, and 5 bases lay between the germline ends. There are 12 residues in the CDR3.

On this clonotype itself: One junction end disagrees with the germline gene, perhaps due to a read error. V usage is TRBV30 and J usage is TRBJ2-4; D uncertain. This CDR3 contains 12 residues. The germline gives CDR1 GTSNPN, CDR2 SVGIG (reference sequence). The DNA for the CDR3 is TGTGCCTGGAGTTTAAGAAAAAACATTAAGTACTTC. Protein sequence: CAWSLRKNIKYF.

Ten or more counts support this clonotype. The chain links TRBV20-1 to TRBJ2-2; D is ambiguous. Germline lookup yields CDR1 DFQATT and CDR2 SNEGSKA (reference sequence). Deletions cut 2 bases from V and 0 bases from J, with 7 bases between. The CDR3 sequence is 14 residues long. The CDR3 nucleotides read TGCAGTGCTAGACGAGGAGCGAACACCGGGGAGCTGTTTTTT. It is translated as CSARRGANTGELFF.

As regards this clonotype: Its ends do not fully match the called genes, so a read error is possible. The chain combines TRBV15 with TRBJ1-1; 7 bases are shared with TRBD1. The CDR3 spans 14 residues. Per the germline V gene, CDR1 is LNHNV and CDR2 is YYDKDF (reference sequence). CDR3 sequence (DNA): TGTGCCACCAGCAGAGCACAGGGGAACACTGAAGCTTGGTTT. Its protein product is CATSRAQGNTEAWF.

The genes are TRBV3-1 and TRBJ2-5, with D possibly TRBD1 on 6 matching bases. The CDR3 sequence is 15 residues long. Germline V gene lookup returns CDR1 LGHDT and CDR2 YNNKEL (reference sequence). V was shortened by 4 bases and J by 5 bases, with 17 bases between the two germline ends. CDR3 nucleotides: TGTGCCAGCAGCCCCTACGGCCTCAGGGGTGAGACCCAGTACTTC. This codes for CASSPYGLRGETQYF.

This clonotype came up many times. The V and J genes are TRBV20-1 and TRBJ2-7; 8 bases map to TRBD2. The CDR3 sequence is 14 residues long. Germline CDR1 and CDR2: DFQATT and SNEGSKA (reference sequence). The ends lost 3 bases at V and 3 bases at J; junction bases unmatched: 7. The CDR3 is CSARMLAGSYEQYF. The CDR3 DNA follows: TGCAGTGCTAGGATGCTAGCGGGTAGCTACGAGCAGTACTTC.

The chain has TRBV12-3 or TRBV12-4 and TRBJ1-1, with D possibly TRBD1 on 6 matching bases. The J call may be in error: the DNA end matches TRBJ2-7 better. The CDR3 spans 16 residues. CDR3 in amino acids: CASSLALRRGTTQQYF. The DNA of the CDR3 is TGTGCCAGCAGTTTAGCGCTCCGCAGGGGAACAACGCAGCAGTACTTC.

The rearrangement joins TRBV11-2 to TRBJ2-2, with 8 bases matching TRBD1. V trimming: 6 bases; J trimming: 0 bases; junction bases outside the gene matches: 6. Looked up from germline, CDR1 is SGHAT and CDR2 is FQNNGV. The CDR3 spans 16 residues. The DNA for the CDR3 is TGTGCCAGCAGTCCCCAGGGGGCGCCGAACACCGGGGAGCTGTTTTTT. Its translation: CASSPQGAPNTGELFF.

This clonotype occurred many times. This chain joins TRBV6-5 and TRBJ2-7; TRBD2 matches at 13 bases. Germline assignment: CDR1 MNHEY and CDR2 SVGAGI. CDR3 length: 16 amino acids. V gave up 6 bases and J gave up 2 bases; unmatched junction bases: 7. The CDR3 DNA reads TGTGCCAGCAGCCAAACCGGGACTAGCGGGGCCTACGAGCAGTACTTC. Amino acid sequence: CASSQTGTSGAYEQYF.

This chain uses TRBV6-1 with TRBJ2-7, with 7 bases lining up with TRBD1. CDR3 length: 15 amino acids. Germline values: CDR1 MNHNS, CDR2 SASEGT. V was pared by 6 bases and J by 2 bases, with 10 bases of the junction left unmatched. Here the CDR3 DNA reads TGTGCCAGCAGCCCCGCCGGGACAGTACCCTACGAGCAGTACTTC. It is translated as CASSPAGTVPYEQYF.